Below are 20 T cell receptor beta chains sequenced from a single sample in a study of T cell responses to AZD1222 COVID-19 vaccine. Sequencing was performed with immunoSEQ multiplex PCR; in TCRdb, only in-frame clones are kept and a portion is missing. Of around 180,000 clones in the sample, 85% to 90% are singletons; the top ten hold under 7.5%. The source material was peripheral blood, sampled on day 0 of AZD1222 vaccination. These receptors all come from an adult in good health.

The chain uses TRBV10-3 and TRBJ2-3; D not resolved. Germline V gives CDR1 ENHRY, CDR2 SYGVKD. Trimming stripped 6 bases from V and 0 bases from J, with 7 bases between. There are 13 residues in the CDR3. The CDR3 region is CAISADSTDTQYF. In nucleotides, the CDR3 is TGTGCCATCAGCGCCGACAGCACAGATACGCAGTATTTT.

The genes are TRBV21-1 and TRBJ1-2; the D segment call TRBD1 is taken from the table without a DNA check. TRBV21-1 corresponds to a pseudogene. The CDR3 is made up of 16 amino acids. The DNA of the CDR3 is TGTGCCAGCAGCAACCCAGGACAGGGGATCAGGTTGGGCTACACCTTC. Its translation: CASSNPGQGIRLGYTF.

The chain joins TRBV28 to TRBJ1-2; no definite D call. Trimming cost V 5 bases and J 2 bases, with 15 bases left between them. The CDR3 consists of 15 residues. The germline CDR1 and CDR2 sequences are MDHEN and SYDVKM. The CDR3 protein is CASSPLTQRNYGYTF. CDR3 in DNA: TGTGCCAGCAGTCCCCTCACCCAGAGGAACTATGGCTACACCTTC.

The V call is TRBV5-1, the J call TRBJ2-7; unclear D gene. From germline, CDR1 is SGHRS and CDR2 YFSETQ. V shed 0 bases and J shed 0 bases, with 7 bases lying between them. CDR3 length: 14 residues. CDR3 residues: CASSLGRRSYEQYF. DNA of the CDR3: TGCGCCAGCAGCTTGGGACGGCGCTCCTACGAGCAGTACTTC. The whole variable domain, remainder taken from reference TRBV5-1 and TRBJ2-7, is KAGVTQTPRYLIKTRGQQVTLSCSPISGHRSVSWYQQTPGQGLQFLFEYFSETQRNKGNFPGRFSGRQFSNSRSEMNVSTLELGDSALYLCASSLGRRSYEQYFGPGTRLTVT.

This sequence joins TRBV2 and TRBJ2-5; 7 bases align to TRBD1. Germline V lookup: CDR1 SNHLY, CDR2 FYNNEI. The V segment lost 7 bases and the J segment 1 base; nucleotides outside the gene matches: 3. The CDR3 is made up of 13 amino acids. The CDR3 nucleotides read TGTGCCAGCAAACAGGGGTTCCAAGAGACCCAGTACTTC. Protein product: CASKQGFQETQYF.

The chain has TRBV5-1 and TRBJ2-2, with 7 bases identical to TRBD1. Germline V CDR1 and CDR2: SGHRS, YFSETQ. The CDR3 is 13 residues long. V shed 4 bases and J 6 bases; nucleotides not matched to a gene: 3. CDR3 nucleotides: TGCGCCAGCAGCCGTGGACAGGCCGGGGAGCTGTTTTTT. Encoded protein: CASSRGQAGELFF.

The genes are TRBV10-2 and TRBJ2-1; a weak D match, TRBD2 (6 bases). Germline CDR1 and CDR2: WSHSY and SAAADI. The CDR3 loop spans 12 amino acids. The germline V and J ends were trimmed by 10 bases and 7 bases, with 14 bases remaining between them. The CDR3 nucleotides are TGCGCCACCTATTCCCGGGGGAATGAGCAGTTCTTC. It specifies CATYSRGNEQFF.

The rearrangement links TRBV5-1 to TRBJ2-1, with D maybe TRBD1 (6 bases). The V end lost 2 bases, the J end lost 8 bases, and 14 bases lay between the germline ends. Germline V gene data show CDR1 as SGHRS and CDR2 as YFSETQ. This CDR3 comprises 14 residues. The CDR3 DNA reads TGCGCCAGCAGCTTTAACAGGGTGTTTGATGAGCAGTTCTTC. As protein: CASSFNRVFDEQFF.

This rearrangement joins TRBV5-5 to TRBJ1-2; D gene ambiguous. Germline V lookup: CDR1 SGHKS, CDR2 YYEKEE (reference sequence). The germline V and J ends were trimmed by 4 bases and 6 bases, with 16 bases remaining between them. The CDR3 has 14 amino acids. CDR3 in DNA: TGTGCCAGCAGCCTTACCGGGCCGCGGGATGGCTACACCTTC. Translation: CASSLTGPRDGYTF.

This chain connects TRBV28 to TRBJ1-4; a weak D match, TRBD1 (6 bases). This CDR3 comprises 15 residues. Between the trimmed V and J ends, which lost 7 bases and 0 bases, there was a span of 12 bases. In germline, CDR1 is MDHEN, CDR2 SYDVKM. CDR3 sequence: CASKQGFATNEKLFF. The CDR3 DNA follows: TGTGCCAGCAAACAGGGATTTGCAACTAATGAAAAACTGTTTTTT.

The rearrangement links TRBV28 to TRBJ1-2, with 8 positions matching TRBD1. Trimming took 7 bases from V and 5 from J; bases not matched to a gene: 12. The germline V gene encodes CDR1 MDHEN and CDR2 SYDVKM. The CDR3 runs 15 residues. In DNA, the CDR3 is TGTGCCAGCACCCTCTCCACAGGGGGAGGATATGGCTACACCTTC. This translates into CASTLSTGGGYGYTF.

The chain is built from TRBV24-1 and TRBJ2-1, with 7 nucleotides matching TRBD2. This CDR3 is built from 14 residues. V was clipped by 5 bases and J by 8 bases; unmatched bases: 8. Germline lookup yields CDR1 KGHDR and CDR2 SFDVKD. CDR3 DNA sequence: TGTGCCACCAGTGGTGGCGGGAGACTCCATGAGCAGTTCTTC. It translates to CATSGGGRLHEQFF.

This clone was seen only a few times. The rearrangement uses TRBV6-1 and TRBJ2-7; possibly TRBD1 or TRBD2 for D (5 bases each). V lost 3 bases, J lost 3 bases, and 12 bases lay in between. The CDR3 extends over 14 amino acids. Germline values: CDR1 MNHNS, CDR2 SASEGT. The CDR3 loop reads CASSDRDRGYEQYF. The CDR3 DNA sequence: TGTGCCAGCAGTGATCGGGACCGTGGCTACGAGCAGTACTTC.

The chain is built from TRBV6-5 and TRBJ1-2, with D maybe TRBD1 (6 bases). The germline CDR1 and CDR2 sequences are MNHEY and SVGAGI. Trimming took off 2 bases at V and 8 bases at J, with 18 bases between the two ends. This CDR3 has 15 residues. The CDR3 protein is CASSYRQQGEGGYTF. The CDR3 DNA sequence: TGTGCCAGCAGTTACCGTCAACAGGGTGAAGGAGGCTACACCTTC.

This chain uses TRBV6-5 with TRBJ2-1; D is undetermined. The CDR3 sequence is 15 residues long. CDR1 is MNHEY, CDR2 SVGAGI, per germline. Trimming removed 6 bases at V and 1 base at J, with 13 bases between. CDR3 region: CASSPYSLSYNEQFF. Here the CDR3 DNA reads TGTGCCAGCAGCCCGTATAGTCTATCCTACAATGAGCAGTTCTTC.

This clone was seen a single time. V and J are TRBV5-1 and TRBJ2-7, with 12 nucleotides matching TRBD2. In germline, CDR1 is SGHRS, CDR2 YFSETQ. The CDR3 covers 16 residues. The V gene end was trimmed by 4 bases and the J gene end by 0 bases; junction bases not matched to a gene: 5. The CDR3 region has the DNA TGCGCCAGCAGCCTCACTAGCGGGAGGAGCTCCTACGAGCAGTACTTC. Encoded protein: CASSLTSGRSSYEQYF.

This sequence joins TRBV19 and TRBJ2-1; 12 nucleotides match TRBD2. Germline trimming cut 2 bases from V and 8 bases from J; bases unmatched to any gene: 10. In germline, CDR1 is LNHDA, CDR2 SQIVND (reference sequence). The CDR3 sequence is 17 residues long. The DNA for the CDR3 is TGTGCCAGTAGTATAACCTCTAGCGGGAGGGCCACCTATGAGCAGTTCTTC. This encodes CASSITSSGRATYEQFF. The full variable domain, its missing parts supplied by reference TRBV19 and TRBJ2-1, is DGGITQSPKYLFRKEGQNVTLSCEQNLNHDAMYWYRQDPGQGLRLIYYSQIVNDFQKGDIAEGYSVSREKKESFPLTVTSAQKNPTAFYLCASSITSSGRATYEQFFGPGTRLTVL.

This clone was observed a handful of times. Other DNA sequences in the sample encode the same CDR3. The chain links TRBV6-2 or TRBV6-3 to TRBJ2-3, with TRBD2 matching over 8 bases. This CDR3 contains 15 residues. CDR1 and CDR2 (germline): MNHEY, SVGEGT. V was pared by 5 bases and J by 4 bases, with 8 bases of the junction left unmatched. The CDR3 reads CASSPRGLAADTQYF. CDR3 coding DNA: TGTGCCAGCAGTCCCCGAGGACTAGCAGCAGATACGCAGTATTTT.

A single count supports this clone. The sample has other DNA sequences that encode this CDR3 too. Here the CDR3 DNA reads TGTGCCAGCAGGACAGGGCGGGGTGAAGCTTTCTTT. This gives the protein CASRTGRGEAFF. The gene calls are TRBV28 and TRBJ1-1; TRBD1 matches at 7 bases. This CDR3 comprises 12 residues. Germline trimming cut 6 bases from V and 7 bases from J; bases unmatched to any gene: 5. Germline V CDR1 and CDR2: MDHEN, SYDVKM.

This chain's CDR3 is CASRGGRDSPLHF. The CDR3, as DNA: TGCGCCAGCAGGGGGGGTCGGGATTCACCCCTCCACTTT. J is TRBJ1-6 and V is TRBV10-2; possible D gene TRBD1, 5 bases. The germline CDR1 and CDR2 sequences are WSHSY and SAAADI. V lost 6 bases and J lost 8, with 11 bases in between. The CDR3 extends over 13 amino acids.